The rows below give T cell receptor beta chains drawn from one sample of a study of blood T cell repertoires in COVID-19. Repertoires were generated with immunoSEQ multiplex PCR, while TCRdb's copy carries only in-frame clones and drops some. The profile shows 200,000 to 250,000 clones, around 89% of them singletons. The sequenced material came from peripheral blood. The receptors were sampled from a man between 25 and 39 years old with COVID-19, enrolled during active disease. The CDR3 runs from the conserved cysteine through the conserved F or W. D genes are given only for firm matches. Some rows have no size entry. The others give once, few or many, or a class for an expanded clone.

d_gene: NA
j_gene: TRBJ2-5
v_gene: TRBV19
abundance: NA
CDR3aa: CASSTAAQETQYF
CDR3nt: TGTGCCAGTAGTACCGCGGCCCAAGAGACCCAGTACTTC

d_gene: TRBD2
j_gene: TRBJ2-1
v_gene: TRBV7-3
abundance: NA
CDR3aa: CASSTGTSGRNEQFF
CDR3nt: TGTGCCAGCAGCACCGGGACTAGCGGGAGGAATGAGCAGTTCTTC

d_gene: NA
j_gene: TRBJ2-7
v_gene: TRBV5-6
abundance: NA
CDR3aa: CASSLEGQGSTYEQYF
CDR3nt: TGTGCCAGCAGCTTGGAAGGCCAGGGATCTACCTACGAGCAGTACTTC

d_gene: TRBD2
j_gene: TRBJ2-1
v_gene: TRBV27
abundance: few
CDR3aa: CASSSLAGAYNEQFF
CDR3nt: TGTGCCAGCAGTTCCCTAGCGGGAGCCTACAATGAGCAGTTCTTC

d_gene: NA
j_gene: TRBJ1-2
v_gene: TRBV24-1
abundance: NA
CDR3aa: CATSDFAGQGYTF
CDR3nt: TGTGCCACCAGTGATTTTGCGGGGCAAGGCTACACCTTC

d_gene: TRBD1
j_gene: TRBJ2-3
v_gene: TRBV19
abundance: NA
CDR3aa: CASSLRQGTDTQYF
CDR3nt: TGTGCCAGTAGTTTAAGACAGGGAACAGATACGCAGTATTTT

d_gene: NA
j_gene: TRBJ1-1
v_gene: TRBV7-2
abundance: NA
CDR3aa: CASSPPWRWNGNTEAFF
CDR3nt: TGTGCCAGCAGCCCCCCTTGGAGGTGGAATGGAAACACTGAAGCTTTCTTT

d_gene: NA
j_gene: TRBJ2-1
v_gene: TRBV9
abundance: NA
CDR3aa: CASSPSEGVTNEQFF
CDR3nt: TGTGCCAGCAGCCCTAGCGAAGGTGTAACCAATGAGCAGTTCTTC

d_gene: NA
j_gene: TRBJ2-7
v_gene: TRBV7-9
abundance: NA
CDR3aa: CASSATGPSEQYF
CDR3nt: TGTGCCAGCAGCGCCACCGGCCCTAGCGAGCAGTACTTC

d_gene: TRBD1
j_gene: TRBJ1-2
v_gene: TRBV4-3
abundance: once
CDR3aa: CASSPSDRAGDGYTF
CDR3nt: TGCGCCAGCAGCCCATCTGACAGGGCCGGGGATGGCTACACCTTC

d_gene: TRBD2
j_gene: TRBJ2-7
v_gene: TRBV7-9
abundance: once
CDR3aa: CASTPRGGAYEQYF
CDR3nt: TGTGCCAGCACCCCTCGGGGGGGGGCCTACGAGCAGTACTTC

d_gene: TRBD1
j_gene: TRBJ2-2
v_gene: TRBV28
abundance: NA
CDR3aa: CASSLRTGGTGELFF
CDR3nt: TGTGCCAGCAGTCTGAGGACAGGGGGCACCGGGGAGCTGTTTTTT

d_gene: TRBD1
j_gene: TRBJ2-1
v_gene: TRBV19
abundance: NA
CDR3aa: CASTDRTGFRPNEQFF
CDR3nt: TGTGCCAGTACCGACAGGACAGGCTTTAGACCCAATGAGCAGTTCTTC

d_gene: TRBD1
j_gene: TRBJ1-1
v_gene: TRBV7-3
abundance: NA
CDR3aa: CASSSSGTGLRDTEAFF
CDR3nt: TGTGCCAGCAGTTCATCCGGGACAGGGCTAAGAGACACTGAAGCTTTCTTT

d_gene: TRBD1
j_gene: TRBJ1-2
v_gene: TRBV5-1
abundance: NA
CDR3aa: CASARGSSNYGYTF
CDR3nt: TGCGCCAGCGCCAGGGGGTCCTCTAACTATGGCTACACCTTC

d_gene: NA
j_gene: TRBJ2-2
v_gene: TRBV7-8
abundance: NA
CDR3aa: CATPSLTGNTGELFF
CDR3nt: TGTGCCACCCCTTCTTTGACAGGGAACACCGGGGAGCTGTTTTTT

d_gene: NA
j_gene: TRBJ1-1
v_gene: TRBV2
abundance: NA
CDR3aa: CASSEPGGMNTEAFF
CDR3nt: TGTGCCAGCAGTGAACCCGGGGGGATGAACACTGAAGCTTTCTTT

d_gene: NA
j_gene: TRBJ2-7
v_gene: TRBV7-2
abundance: once
CDR3aa: CASSLDRDTYEQYF
CDR3nt: TGTGCCAGCAGCTTAGACAGGGACACCTACGAGCAGTACTTC

d_gene: TRBD1
j_gene: TRBJ2-7
v_gene: TRBV27
abundance: NA
CDR3aa: CASSLVFSRTGVDTYEQYF
CDR3nt: TGTGCCAGCAGTTTGGTCTTCTCGAGGACAGGAGTCGATACCTACGAGCAGTACTTC

d_gene: NA
j_gene: TRBJ1-3
v_gene: TRBV4-3
abundance: once
CDR3aa: CASSQVSGDGNTIYF
CDR3nt: TGCGCCAGCAGCCAAGTCTCAGGGGATGGAAACACCATATATTTT

d_gene: TRBD2
j_gene: TRBJ2-1
v_gene: TRBV20-1
abundance: NA
CDR3aa: CSASPQREDYNEQFF
CDR3nt: TGCAGTGCTAGTCCCCAGCGGGAGGATTACAATGAGCAGTTCTTC

d_gene: TRBD2
j_gene: TRBJ2-7
v_gene: TRBV5-1
abundance: NA
CDR3aa: CASSGLAGGPGEQYF
CDR3nt: TGCGCCAGCAGCGGACTAGCGGGAGGGCCCGGCGAGCAGTACTTC